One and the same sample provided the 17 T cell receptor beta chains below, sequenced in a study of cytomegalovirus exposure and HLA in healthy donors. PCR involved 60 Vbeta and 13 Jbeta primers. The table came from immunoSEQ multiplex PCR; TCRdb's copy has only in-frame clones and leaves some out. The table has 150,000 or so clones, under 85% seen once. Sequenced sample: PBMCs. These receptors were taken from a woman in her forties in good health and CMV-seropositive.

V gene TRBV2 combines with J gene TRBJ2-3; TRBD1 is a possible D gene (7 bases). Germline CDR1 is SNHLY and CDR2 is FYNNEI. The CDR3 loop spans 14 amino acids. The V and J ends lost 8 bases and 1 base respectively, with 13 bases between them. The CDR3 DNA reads TGTGCCAGCGGAGGGCAGGGGGGCACAGATACGCAGTATTTT. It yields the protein CASGGQGGTDTQYF.

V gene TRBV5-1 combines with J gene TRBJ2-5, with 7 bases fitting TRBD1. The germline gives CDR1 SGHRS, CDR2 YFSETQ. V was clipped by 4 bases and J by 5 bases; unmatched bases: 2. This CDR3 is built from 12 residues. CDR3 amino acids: CASSQDRETQYF. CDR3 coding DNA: TGCGCCAGCAGCCAGGACAGGGAGACCCAGTACTTC.

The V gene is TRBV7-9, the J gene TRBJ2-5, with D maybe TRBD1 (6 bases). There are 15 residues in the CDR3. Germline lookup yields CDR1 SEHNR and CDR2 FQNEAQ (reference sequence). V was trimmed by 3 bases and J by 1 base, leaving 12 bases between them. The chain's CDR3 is CASSLTGPIQETQYF. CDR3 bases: TGTGCCAGCAGCTTGACAGGCCCAATCCAAGAGACCCAGTACTTC.

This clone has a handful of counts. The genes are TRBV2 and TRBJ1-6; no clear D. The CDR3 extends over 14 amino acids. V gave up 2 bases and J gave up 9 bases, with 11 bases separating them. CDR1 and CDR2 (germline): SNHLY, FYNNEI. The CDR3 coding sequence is TGTGCCAGCAGTGAATCTCTCGGGATTTCACCCCTCCACTTT. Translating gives CASSESLGISPLHF.

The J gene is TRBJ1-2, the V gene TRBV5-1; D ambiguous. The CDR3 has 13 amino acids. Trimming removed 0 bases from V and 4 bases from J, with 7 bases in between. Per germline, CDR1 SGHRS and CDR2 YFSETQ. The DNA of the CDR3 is TGCGCCAGCAGCTTGGACGGGATCTATGGCTACACCTTC. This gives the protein CASSLDGIYGYTF. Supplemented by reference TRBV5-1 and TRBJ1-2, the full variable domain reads KAGVTQTPRYLIKTRGQQVTLSCSPISGHRSVSWYQQTPGQGLQFLFEYFSETQRNKGNFPGRFSGRQFSNSRSEMNVSTLELGDSALYLCASSLDGIYGYTFGSGTRLTVV.

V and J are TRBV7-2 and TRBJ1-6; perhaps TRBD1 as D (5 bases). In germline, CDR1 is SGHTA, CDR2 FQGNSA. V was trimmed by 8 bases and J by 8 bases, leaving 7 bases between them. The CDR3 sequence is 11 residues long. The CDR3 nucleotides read TGTGCCAGCTCCAGGGATTCACCCCTCCACTTT. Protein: CASSRDSPLHF.

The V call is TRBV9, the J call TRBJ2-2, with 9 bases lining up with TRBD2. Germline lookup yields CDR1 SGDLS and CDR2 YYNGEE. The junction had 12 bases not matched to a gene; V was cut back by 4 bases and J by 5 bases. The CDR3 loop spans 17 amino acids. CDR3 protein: CASSPRGSGGETGELFF. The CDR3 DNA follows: TGTGCCAGCAGCCCTCGGGGTAGCGGGGGTGAAACCGGGGAGCTGTTTTTT.

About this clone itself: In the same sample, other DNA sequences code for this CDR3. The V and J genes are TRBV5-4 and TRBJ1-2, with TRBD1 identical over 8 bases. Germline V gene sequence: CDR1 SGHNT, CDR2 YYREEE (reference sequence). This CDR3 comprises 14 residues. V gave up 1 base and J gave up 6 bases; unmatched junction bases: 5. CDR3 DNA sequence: TGTGCCAGCAGCTTGACAGGGGGGGTTGATGGCTACACCTTC. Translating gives CASSLTGGVDGYTF. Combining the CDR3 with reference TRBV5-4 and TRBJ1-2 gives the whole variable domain ETGVTQSPTHLIKTRGQQVTLRCSSQSGHNTVSWYQQALGQGPQFIFQYYREEENGRGNFPPRFSGLQFPNYSSELNVNALELDDSALYLCASSLTGGVDGYTFGSGTRLTVV.

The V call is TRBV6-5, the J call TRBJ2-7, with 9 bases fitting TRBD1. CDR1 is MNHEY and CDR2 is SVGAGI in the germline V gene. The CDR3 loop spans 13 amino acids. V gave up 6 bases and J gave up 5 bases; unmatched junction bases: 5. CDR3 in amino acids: CASRFGQGNEQYF. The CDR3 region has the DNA TGTGCCAGCAGGTTTGGACAGGGGAACGAGCAGTACTTC.

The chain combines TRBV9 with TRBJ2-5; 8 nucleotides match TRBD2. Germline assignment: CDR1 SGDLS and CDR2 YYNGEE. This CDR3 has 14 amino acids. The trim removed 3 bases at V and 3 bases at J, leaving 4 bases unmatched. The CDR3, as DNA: TGTGCCAGCAGCGATAAAGCGGGAGAAGAGACCCAGTACTTC. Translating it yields CASSDKAGEETQYF.

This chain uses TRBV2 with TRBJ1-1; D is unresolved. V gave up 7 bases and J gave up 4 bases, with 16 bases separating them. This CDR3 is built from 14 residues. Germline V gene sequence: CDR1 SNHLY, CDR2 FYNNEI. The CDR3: CASTSDGETTEAFF. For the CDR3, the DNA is TGTGCCAGCACCTCCGACGGGGAAACCACTGAAGCTTTCTTT.

This CDR3 is CASSSQRGGPHEQYF. CDR3 DNA: TGTGCCAGCAGTAGCCAGCGGGGGGGCCCCCACGAGCAGTACTTC. The chain uses TRBV6-6 and TRBJ2-7; 10 bases match TRBD2. The germline V gene encodes CDR1 MNHNY and CDR2 SVGAGI (reference sequence). The CDR3 is made up of 15 amino acids. The ends lost 5 bases at V and 5 bases at J; junction bases unmatched: 9.

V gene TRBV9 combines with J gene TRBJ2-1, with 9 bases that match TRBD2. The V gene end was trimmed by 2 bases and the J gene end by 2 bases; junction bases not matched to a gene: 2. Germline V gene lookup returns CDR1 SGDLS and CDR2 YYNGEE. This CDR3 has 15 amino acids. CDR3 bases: TGTGCCAGCAGCGTTAGCGGGGGAACCTACAATGAGCAGTTCTTC. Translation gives CASSVSGGTYNEQFF.

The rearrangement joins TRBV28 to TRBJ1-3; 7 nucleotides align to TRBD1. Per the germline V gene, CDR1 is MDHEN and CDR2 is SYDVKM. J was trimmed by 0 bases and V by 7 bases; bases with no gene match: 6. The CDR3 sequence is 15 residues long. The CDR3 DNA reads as TGTGCCAGCACCTCACAGGGGAGCTCTGGAAACACCATATATTTT. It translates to CASTSQGSSGNTIYF.

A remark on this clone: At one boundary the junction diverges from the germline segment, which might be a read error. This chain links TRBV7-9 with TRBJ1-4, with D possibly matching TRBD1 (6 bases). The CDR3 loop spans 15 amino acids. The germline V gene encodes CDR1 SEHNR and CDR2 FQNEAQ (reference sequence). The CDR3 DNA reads TGTTCCAGCAGCGAAATTGGGGGGGCGGTCGAAAAACTGTTTTTT. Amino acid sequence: CSSSEIGGAVEKLFF.

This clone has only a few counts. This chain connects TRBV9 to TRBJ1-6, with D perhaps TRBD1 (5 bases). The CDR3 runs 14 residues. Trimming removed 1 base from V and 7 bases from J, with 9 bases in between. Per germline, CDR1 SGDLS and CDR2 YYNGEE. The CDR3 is CASSVQGSNSPLHF. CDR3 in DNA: TGTGCCAGCAGCGTACAGGGATCCAATTCACCCCTCCACTTT.

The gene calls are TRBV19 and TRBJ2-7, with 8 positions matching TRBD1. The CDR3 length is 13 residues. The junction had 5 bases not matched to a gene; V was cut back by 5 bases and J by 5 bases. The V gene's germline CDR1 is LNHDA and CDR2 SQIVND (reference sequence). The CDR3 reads CASSEQGANEQYF. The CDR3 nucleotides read TGTGCCAGTAGTGAGCAGGGGGCGAACGAGCAGTACTTC.